A single sample gave rise to the 9 T cell receptor beta chains below, sequenced in a study of vaccination and CD4 T cells after COVID-19. Their antigen targets remain unknown. The Oncomine TCR Beta short-read assay sequenced DNA from cultured CD4+ T cells. TCRdb re-derived calls from the PCR reads in MiXCR, one entry per CDR3 protein. This sample yields tens of thousands of distinct CDR3 sequences, of which 45% to 60% are seen a single time; around 5.4% belongs to the top ten. Treatment of the sample: roughly 10-day PBMC culture with coronavirus spike peptide pools or control peptides (ViraFEST assay). Sequenced input: CD4+ T cells from blood, cultured in vitro. The receptor source for this set is a human donor who had recovered from COVID-19.

There are a few counts of this clonotype. The chain joins TRBV24-1 to TRBJ1-2; D remains ambiguous. V was cut by 7 bases and J by 0 bases, with 11 bases left in between. Germline CDR1 KGHDR, CDR2 SFDVKD. There are 14 residues in the CDR3. The CDR3 reads CATSQLRSNYGYTF. The CDR3, as DNA: TGTGCCACCAGCCAGCTACGGTCTAACTATGGCTACACCTTC.

V gene TRBV7-2 combines with J gene TRBJ1-2; perhaps TRBD1 as D (6 bases). V lost 5 bases, J lost 0 bases, and 16 bases lay in between. This CDR3 region has 16 residues. The V gene's germline CDR1 is SGHTA and CDR2 FQGNSA. CDR3 in amino acids: CASSRPGHRANYGYTF. The DNA of the CDR3 is TGTGCCAGCAGCCGACCGGGACATCGAGCTAACTATGGCTACACCTTC.

The chain carries TRBV6-2 or TRBV6-3 and TRBJ2-3; no clear D gene. The germline CDR1 and CDR2 sequences are MNHEY and SVGEGT. The V end lost 6 bases, the J end lost 0 bases, and 13 bases lay between the germline ends. The length of the CDR3 is 15 residues. This CDR3 is CASSLYAGSTDTQYF. DNA for the CDR3: TGTGCCAGCAGCCTCTACGCCGGGAGCACAGATACGCAGTATTTT.

CDR3 residues: CASLSQGRNEQYF. The CDR3 bases are TGTGCCAGCTTATCGCAGGGAAGGAACGAGCAGTACTTC. This chain links TRBV18 with TRBJ2-7, with D perhaps TRBD1 (5 bases). The germline V gene encodes CDR1 KGHSH and CDR2 LQKENI. The CDR3 has 13 residues. Trimming stripped 7 bases from V and 5 bases from J, with 15 bases between.

The chain is built from TRBV7-9 and TRBJ2-2, with D unclear. The CDR3 covers 14 residues. V lost 4 bases, J lost 6 bases, and 12 bases lay in between. Germline values: CDR1 SEHNR, CDR2 FQNEAQ (reference sequence). The CDR3 region is CASSSELVPGELFF. In DNA, the CDR3 is TGTGCCAGCAGCTCCGAGTTAGTCCCCGGGGAGCTGTTTTTT.

This clonotype appeared a few times. The chain has TRBV15 and TRBJ1-4; D gene ambiguous. This CDR3 is 14 amino acids long. Germline V gives CDR1 LNHNV, CDR2 YYDKDF (reference sequence). The V gene lost 1 base and the J gene lost 4 bases, with 7 bases spanning the gap. Here the CDR3 reads CATSRGSYNEKLFF. The CDR3 nucleotides are TGTGCCACCAGCAGAGGCAGCTATAATGAAAAACTGTTTTTT.

This chain connects TRBV7-2 to TRBJ1-3, with D hard to call. V was trimmed by 1 base and J by 8 bases, leaving 15 bases between them. The V gene's germline CDR1 is SGHTA and CDR2 FQGNSA. The CDR3 is made up of 15 amino acids. CDR3 protein: CASSLVPSRADTIYF. The CDR3 DNA reads TGTGCCAGCAGCTTAGTCCCCAGCCGGGCGGACACCATATATTTT.

The J gene is TRBJ1-2, the V gene TRBV3-1, with D perhaps matching TRBD1 (5 bases). CDR1 is LGHDT and CDR2 is YNNKEL in the germline V gene (reference sequence). The CDR3 has 11 amino acids. Trimming cost V 6 bases and J 8 bases, with 10 bases left between them. The DNA for the CDR3 is TGTGCCAGCAGGGCAGGGATCGGCTACACCTTC. Translating gives CASRAGIGYTF.

This rearrangement joins TRBV6-1 to TRBJ1-1; D remains unclear. Germline CDR1 is MNHNS and CDR2 is SASEGT. V lost 6 bases and J lost 2, with 10 bases in between. This CDR3 is built from 13 residues. The CDR3 sequence: CASSLRHNTEAFF. The CDR3 region has the DNA TGTGCCAGCAGCCTTCGACATAACACTGAAGCTTTCTTT.